This record looks at one TCR beta chain sequence and its context. A quantity of roughly 0.5 to 1 ug RNA underwent reverse transcription using random hexamers. A multiplex approach, immunoSEQ multiplex PCR, amplified TCR beta CDR3 across 54 Vbeta and 13 Jbeta. One entry per CDR3 protein results from TCRdb running MiXCR on the immunoSEQ multiplex PCR reads. Of roughly 400,000 distinct CDR3 sequences in the sample, around 83% are singletons; the top ten hold 0.09% to 0.15%. The study sequenced TCR beta in blood CD8+ and CD4+ T cells. The multiple sclerosis control group was made up of treatment-naive patients with stable or active relapsing-remitting disease. The V and J ends lost 5 bases and 6 bases respectively, with 18 bases between them. Germline CDR1 and CDR2: SGHTA and FQGTGA. This CDR3 region has 15 residues. The source of the sample is a study of CD8 T cells in Susac syndrome.

Sequencing used CD8+ T cells from PBMCs. This receptor was taken from a human donor with multiple sclerosis. The chain carries TRBV7-3 and TRBJ2-3; D not certain. The CDR3 bases are TGTGCCAGCAGCGCCTACCCATCCGGAGCGGATACGCAGTATTTT. It encodes CASSAYPSGADTQYF.